Following are 11 T cell receptor beta chains from one sample sequenced in a study of blood T cells in healthy people across ages. A J-beta primer mix and a sample-barcoded 5' primer were used in a second PCR of about 7 to 12 cycles. TCRdb recomputed calls from the 5' RACE reads with MiXCR, one row per CDR3 protein. The sample has roughly 1.7 million distinct CDR3 sequences, almost 35% seen once. Source material: blood. All receptors come from a woman aged 25-40 years in good health.

The V call is TRBV3-1, the J call TRBJ2-3, with 10 bases matching TRBD1. The CDR3 consists of 16 residues. V trimming: 4 bases; J trimming: 4 bases; junction bases outside the gene matches: 8. Germline-derived CDR1 and CDR2 are LGHDT and YNNKEL (reference sequence). CDR3 sequence: CASSPWDRGNADTQYF. Here the CDR3 DNA reads TGTGCCAGCAGCCCGTGGGACAGGGGCAATGCAGATACGCAGTATTTT.

The J gene is TRBJ2-7, the V gene TRBV24-1; D ambiguous. The CDR3 sequence is 15 residues long. Germline V gene data show CDR1 as KGHDR and CDR2 as SFDVKD. Trimming stripped 4 bases from V and 2 bases from J, with 14 bases between. CDR3 in amino acids: CATSDPSLPAYEQYF. CDR3 bases: TGTGCCACCAGTGACCCGAGTCTACCGGCCTACGAGCAGTACTTC.

The chain links TRBV4-3 to TRBJ2-1; D might be TRBD2 (7 bases). Trimming removed 2 bases from V and 4 bases from J, with 21 bases in between. Germline V gives CDR1 LGHNA, CDR2 YSLEER. This CDR3 contains 18 residues. In nucleotides, the CDR3 is TGCGCCAGCAGCCAATTTGGGAGGGGGGGCCTTTCTTACAATGAGCAGTTCTTC. This gives the protein CASSQFGRGGLSYNEQFF.

This chain joins TRBV20-1 and TRBJ1-1; D may be TRBD1 (6 bases). Germline CDR1 is DFQATT and CDR2 is SNEGSKA (reference sequence). This CDR3 contains 15 residues. V was trimmed by 3 bases and J by 1 base, leaving 15 bases between them. Written as DNA, the CDR3 is TGCAGTGCTAGTTTTGTGAGGACAGCGAACACTGAAGCTTTCTTT. It encodes CSASFVRTANTEAFF.

The chain has TRBV5-1 and TRBJ1-5, with 8 bases that match TRBD1. J gave up 5 bases and V 7 bases, and 11 bases lay outside the gene matches. Germline V gene lookup returns CDR1 SGHRS and CDR2 YFSETQ. There are 15 residues in the CDR3. CDR3 DNA: TGCGCCAGCTACGGAACTCAGGGGGCGCATCAGCCCCAGCATTTT. This translates into CASYGTQGAHQPQHF.

There are a few counts of this clonotype. The rearrangement links TRBV3-1 to TRBJ2-7; 12 nucleotides align to TRBD2. Germline V CDR1 and CDR2: LGHDT, YNNKEL (reference sequence). The CDR3 runs 17 residues. Trimming removed 1 base from V and 2 bases from J; junction bases left unmatched: 6. This CDR3 reads CASSQVAGTSGPYEQYF. In nucleotides, the CDR3 is TGTGCCAGCAGCCAAGTGGCCGGGACTAGCGGGCCCTACGAGCAGTACTTC.

CDR3 bases: TGTGCCGGGGGTCGCCTGGTGGGAGCCTACGAGCAGTACTTC. Translating it yields CAGGRLVGAYEQYF. The chain employs TRBV6-1 and TRBJ2-7; D may correspond to TRBD1 or TRBD2 (5 bases each). Per the germline V gene, CDR1 is MNHNS and CDR2 is SASEGT. The CDR3 runs 14 residues. V was trimmed by 11 bases and J by 2 bases, leaving 19 bases between them.

With regard to this clonotype: Compared with germline, one end of the junction differs, possibly owing to a read error. The rearrangement links TRBV20-1 to TRBJ2-4; D is possibly TRBD1 (5 bases). The CDR3 length is 12 residues. Germline V gives CDR1 DFQATT, CDR2 SNEGSKA (reference sequence). Written as DNA, the CDR3 is TGCAGTGCTAGAGATGATAGGGGAACAAGGGTCTTC. The encoded protein is CSARDDRGTRVF.

The chain has TRBV6-1 and TRBJ2-3; D not resolved. CDR1 and CDR2 (germline): MNHNS, SASEGT. Trimming cost V 7 bases and J 0 bases, with 20 bases left between them. The CDR3 consists of 17 residues. CDR3 bases: TGTGCCAGCACCACCAACCCTCCGCGGAGTAGCACAGATACGCAGTATTTT. Translated, it gives CASTTNPPRSSTDTQYF.

The chain joins TRBV27 to TRBJ2-7; the D call may be TRBD1 or TRBD2 (6 bases each). Deletions cut 6 bases from V and 2 bases from J, with 11 bases between. CDR1 MNHEY and CDR2 SMNVEV come from the germline V gene (reference sequence). This CDR3 has 13 residues. CDR3 sequence reads: CASSDGGPYEQYF. The CDR3 nucleotides read TGTGCCAGCAGCGACGGGGGCCCCTACGAGCAGTACTTC.

The chain carries TRBV7-3 and TRBJ2-1; 14 bases match TRBD2. This CDR3 has 17 residues. Trimming cost V 5 bases and J 5 bases; bases outside gene matches: 8. Looked up from germline, CDR1 is SGHTA and CDR2 is FQGTGA. The CDR3 region has the DNA TGTGCCAGCAGCATGACGGGACTAGCGGGGGCTAACAATGAGCAGTTCTTC. It codes for CASSMTGLAGANNEQFF.